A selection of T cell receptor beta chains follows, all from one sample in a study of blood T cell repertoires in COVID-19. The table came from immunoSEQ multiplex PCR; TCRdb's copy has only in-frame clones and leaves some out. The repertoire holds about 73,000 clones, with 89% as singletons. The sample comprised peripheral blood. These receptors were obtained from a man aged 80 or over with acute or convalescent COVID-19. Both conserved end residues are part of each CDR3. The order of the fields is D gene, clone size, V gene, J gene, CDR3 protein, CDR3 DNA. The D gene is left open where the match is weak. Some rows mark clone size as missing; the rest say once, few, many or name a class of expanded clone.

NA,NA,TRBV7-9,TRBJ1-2,CASSFDLTFNYGYTF,TGTGCCAGCAGCTTTGACCTGACATTCAACTATGGCTACACCTTC
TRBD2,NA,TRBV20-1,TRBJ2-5,CSARGGKTQYF,TGCAGTGCTCGGGGGGGGAAGACCCAGTACTTC
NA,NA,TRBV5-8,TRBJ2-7,CASSLRTYEQYF,TGTGCCAGCAGTCTGCGAACCTACGAGCAGTACTTC
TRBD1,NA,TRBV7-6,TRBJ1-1,CASSPGQGARNTEAFF,TGTGCCAGCAGCCCGGGACAGGGGGCAAGAAACACTGAAGCTTTCTTT
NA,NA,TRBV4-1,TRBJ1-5,CASSQRYIYSNQPQHF,TGCGCCAGCAGCCAGCGATATATTTATAGCAATCAGCCCCAGCATTTT
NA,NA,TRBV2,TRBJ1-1,CASSEITGKGEAFF,TGTGCCAGCAGTGAGATAACGGGTAAGGGGGAAGCTTTCTTT
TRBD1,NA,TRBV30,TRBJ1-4,CAWTGTDNEKLFF,TGTGCCTGGACCGGGACAGATAATGAAAAACTGTTTTTT
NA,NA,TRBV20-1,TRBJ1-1,CSASQGAEAFF,TGCAGTGCCTCTCAGGGTGCTGAAGCTTTCTTT
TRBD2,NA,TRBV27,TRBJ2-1,CASRAGGGGQFF,TGTGCCAGCAGAGCGGGGGGGGGCGGGCAGTTCTTC
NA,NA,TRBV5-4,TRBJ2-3,CASSLRTATDTQYF,TGTGCCAGCAGCCTGAGGACAGCCACAGATACGCAGTATTTT
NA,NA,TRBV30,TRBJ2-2,CAGNQNTGELFF,TGTGCCGGCAACCAAAACACCGGGGAGCTGTTTTTT
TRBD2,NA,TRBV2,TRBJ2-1,CASSLAGGDYNEQFF,TGTGCCAGCAGCTTAGCGGGAGGAGACTACAATGAGCAGTTCTTC
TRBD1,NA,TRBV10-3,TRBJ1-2,CAISEGQGTYGYTF,TGTGCCATCAGTGAGGGACAGGGTACTTATGGCTACACCTTC
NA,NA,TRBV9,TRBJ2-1,CASSVLAEGSYNEQFF,TGTGCCAGCAGCGTATTGGCGGAGGGCTCCTACAATGAGCAGTTCTTC
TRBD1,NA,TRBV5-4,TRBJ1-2,CASREPGGVYGYTF,TGTGCCAGCAGAGAGCCAGGGGGTGTCTATGGCTACACCTTC
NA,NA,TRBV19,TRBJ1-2,CASINNRGAGTLYGYTF,TGTGCCAGTATTAATAACAGAGGTGCAGGGACACTCTATGGCTACACCTTC
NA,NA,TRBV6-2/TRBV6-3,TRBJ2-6,CASSMDRSGANVLTF,TGTGCCAGCAGTATGGACAGATCTGGGGCCAACGTCCTGACTTTC
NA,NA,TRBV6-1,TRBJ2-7,CASSEGTTYEQYF,TGTGCCAGCAGTGAAGGGACAACGTACGAGCAGTACTTC
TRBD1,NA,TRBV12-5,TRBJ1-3,CASTQGASGNTIYF,TGTGCTAGTACCCAGGGGGCATCTGGAAACACCATATATTTT
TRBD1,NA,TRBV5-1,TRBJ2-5,CASSLMGTEETQYF,TGCGCCAGCAGCTTGATGGGGACAGAAGAGACCCAGTACTTC
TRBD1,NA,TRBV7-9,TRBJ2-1,CASRSPIGTVGVNEQFF,TGTGCCAGCAGATCGCCCATTGGGACAGTTGGAGTCAATGAGCAGTTCTTC
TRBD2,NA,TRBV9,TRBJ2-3,CASSVLREGTDTQYF,TGTGCCAGCAGCGTACTCCGGGAGGGAACAGATACGCAGTATTTT
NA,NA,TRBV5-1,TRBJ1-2,CASSFVTGSVGYGYTF,TGCGCCAGCAGCTTTGTTACAGGATCGGTCGGCTATGGCTACACCTTC
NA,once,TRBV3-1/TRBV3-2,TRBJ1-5,CASSQGSGGNQPQHF,TGTGCCAGCAGCCAAGGTTCAGGGGGCAATCAGCCCCAGCATTTT
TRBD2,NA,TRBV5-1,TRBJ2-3,CASSLGLATDTQYF,TGCGCCAGCAGCTTGGGACTAGCGACAGATACGCAGTATTTT
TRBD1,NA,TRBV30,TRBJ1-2,CAWSVDRGRYGYTF,TGTGCCTGGAGTGTTGACAGGGGAAGATATGGCTACACTTTC
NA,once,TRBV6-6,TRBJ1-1,CASSPRQATEAFF,TGTGCCAGCAGTCCCAGGCAGGCCACTGAAGCTTTCTTT
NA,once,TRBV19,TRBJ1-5,CATQTANSNQPQHF,TGTGCCACCCAGACTGCTAATAGCAATCAGCCCCAGCATTTT
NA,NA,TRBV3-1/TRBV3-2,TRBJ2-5,CASSHRVETQYF,TGTGCCAGCAGCCACAGGGTCGAGACCCAGTACTTC
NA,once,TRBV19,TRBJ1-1,CASSILRTVDTNTEAFF,TGTGCCAGTAGTATTCTGAGGACAGTAGATACGAACACTGAAGCTTTCTTT
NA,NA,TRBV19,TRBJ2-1,CASSRGKTYNEQFF,TGTGCCAGTAGTAGAGGCAAGACCTACAATGAGCAGTTCTTC
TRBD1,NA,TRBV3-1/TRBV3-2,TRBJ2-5,CASSGQGRETQYF,TGTGCCAGCAGCGGACAGGGAAGAGAGACCCAGTACTTC
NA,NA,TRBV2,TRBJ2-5,CASSEALGSGETQYF,TGTGCCAGCAGTGAAGCGCTCGGGAGTGGGGAGACCCAGTACTTC
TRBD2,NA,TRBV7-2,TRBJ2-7,CASSLGASGPYEQYF,TGTGCCAGCAGCTTGGGGGCTAGCGGGCCCTACGAGCAGTACTTC
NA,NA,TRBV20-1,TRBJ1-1,CSASMSILNTEAFF,TGCAGTGCTAGTATGTCCATCCTGAACACTGAAGCTTTCTTT
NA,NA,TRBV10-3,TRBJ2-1,CAIRRDKDNEQFF,TGTGCCATAAGGCGGGATAAAGACAATGAGCAGTTCTTC
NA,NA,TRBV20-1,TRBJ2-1,CSASYPGEYNEQFF,TGCAGTGCTAGTTATCCGGGAGAATACAATGAGCAGTTCTTC
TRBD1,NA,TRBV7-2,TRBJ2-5,CASSQGLTGWETQYF,TGTGCCAGCAGCCAAGGGCTGACAGGGTGGGAGACCCAGTACTTC
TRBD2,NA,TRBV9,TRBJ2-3,CASSVDTGGSTDTQYF,TGTGCCAGCAGCGTAGACACCGGGGGGTCCACAGATACGCAGTATTTT
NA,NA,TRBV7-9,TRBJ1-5,CASSPSTGGPQHF,TGTGCCAGCAGCCCGTCGACAGGAGGGCCCCAGCATTTT
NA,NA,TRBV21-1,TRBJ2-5,CANSGPREVQETQYF,TGTGCCAATTCCGGGCCCCGGGAGGTCCAAGAGACCCAGTACTTC
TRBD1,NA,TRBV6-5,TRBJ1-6,CASSYRETGGNSPLHF,TGTGCCAGCAGTTACCGGGAGACAGGGGGAAATTCACCCCTCCACTTT
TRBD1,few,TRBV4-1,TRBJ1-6,CASSQQTPTGATYNSPLHF,TGCGCCAGCAGCCAACAGACCCCGACAGGGGCTACCTATAATTCACCCCTCCACTTT
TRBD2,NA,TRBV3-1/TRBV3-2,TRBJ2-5,CASRDSGGEQETQYF,TGTGCCAGCAGGGACAGCGGGGGGGAGCAAGAGACCCAGTACTTC
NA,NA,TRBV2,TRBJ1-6,CASIPRGRAYNSPLHF,TGTGCCAGCATTCCCCGAGGTCGGGCCTATAATTCACCCCTCCACTTT
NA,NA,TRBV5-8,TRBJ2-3,CASSTAQGLAPTDTQYF,TGTGCCAGCAGCACCGCCCAAGGACTGGCTCCCACAGATACGCAGTATTTT
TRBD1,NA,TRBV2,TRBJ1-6,CASSEAGQNSPLHF,TGTGCCAGCAGTGAAGCGGGACAGAATTCACCCCTCCACTTT
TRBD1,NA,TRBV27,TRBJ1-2,CASSLTGHGYTF,TGTGCCAGCAGTTTGACAGGGCATGGCTACACCTTC
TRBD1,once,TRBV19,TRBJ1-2,CASSMDLGQGNYGYTF,TGTGCCAGTAGTATGGATCTGGGACAGGGTAACTATGGCTACACCTTC
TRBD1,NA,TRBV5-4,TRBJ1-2,CASSRDRVDYGYTF,TGTGCCAGCAGCCGGGACAGGGTGGACTATGGCTACACCTTC
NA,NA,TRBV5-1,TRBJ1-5,CASSCPRTANQPQHF,TGCGCCAGCAGCTGCCCCCGGACAGCCAATCAGCCCCAGCATTTT
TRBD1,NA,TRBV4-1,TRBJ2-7,CASSQVGTGDYEQYF,TGCGCCAGCAGCCAAGTCGGGACAGGTGACTACGAGCAGTACTTC
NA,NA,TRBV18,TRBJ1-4,CASSLAGGREKLFF,TGTGCCAGCTCCCTAGCGGGTGGTCGTGAAAAACTGTTTTTT
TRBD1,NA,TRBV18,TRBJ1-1,CASSPQDRGAEAFF,TGTGCCAGCTCACCACAGGACAGGGGGGCTGAAGCTTTCTTT
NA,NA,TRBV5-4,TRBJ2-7,CASSLEAGSYEQYF,TGTGCCAGCAGCTTGGAGGCAGGGTCCTACGAGCAGTACTTC
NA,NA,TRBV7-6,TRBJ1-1,CASSLGHRSSTEAFF,TGTGCCAGCAGCTTAGGACACCGGTCGAGCACTGAAGCTTTCTTT
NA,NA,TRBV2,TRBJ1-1,CASSRQGNTEAFF,TGTGCCAGCAGTAGGCAGGGGAACACTGAAGCTTTCTTT
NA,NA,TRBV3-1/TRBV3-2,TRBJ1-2,CASSQETGGYDYGYTF,TGTGCCAGCAGCCAAGAGACGGGGGGCTACGACTATGGCTACACCTTC
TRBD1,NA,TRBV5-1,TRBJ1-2,CASSLATGEGGYTF,TGCGCCAGCAGCTTGGCGACAGGGGAGGGCGGCTACACCTTC
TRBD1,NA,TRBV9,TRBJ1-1,CASSGGTGGTEAFF,TGTGCCAGCAGCGGGGGGACAGGGGGCACTGAAGCTTTCTTT